This T cell receptor beta chain appears in the sequencing data of a study of blood T cell repertoires in COVID-19 (TCRdb year 2020). Study-wide context: The collaborator samples originated in the United States, Italy and Spain and spanned the acute and convalescent phases of COVID-19. The material from the prospective study consisted of cDNA or gDNA derived from T cells, B-cell-depleted T cells, or PBMCs. Subjects who had been exposed to COVID-19, were actively infected with it, or had recovered from it provided the deeply sampled blood TCRbeta repertoires that made up the dataset. A freely available public database, intended as a resource for researchers studying the immune response to SARS-CoV-2, is where the repertoires were released. Samples came from the ongoing ImmuneRACE study (first 160 participants) plus 1,254 subjects from 6 global collaborators. Nearly every sample came with metadata listing a de-identified subject ID, COVID-19 status, age in years and sex. Where available, HLA class I and class II types were obtained from metadata supplied by the sample provider rather than from assay-based typing.

TCRbeta CDR3 regions were amplified from genomic DNA using the immunoSEQ Assay, a bias-controlled multiplex PCR. The published analysis was carried out like this. Nucleated cell counts per sample were estimated from amplification of reference gene primers within the assay. To quantify the absolute abundance of each unique TCRbeta CDR3 rearrangement, sequence reads were collapsed and filtered. Productive Simpson clonality was computed per sample as the square root of Simpson's diversity index over productive rearrangements. TCRdb took over this immuneACCESS table, retaining in-frame rearrangements with V and J assigned. Such tables are incomplete; in checked studies, under half of the missing clones stem from an unresolved V gene, and the remainder is unexplained. V, J and clone size were drawn from that table, and D and trimming were deduced from the DNA. Here the sample has fewer than 200,000 clones; roughly 81% occur a single time. The ten top clones hold about 0.95% of the sample.

This clone is a singleton in its sample. The clone's antigen remains unknown. No base quality information exists; no much larger clone differs at one position. Each collaborating institution followed its own protocols to collect whole blood in K2EDTA tubes. For TCRbeta analysis, collaborator samples were shipped as frozen whole blood, as isolated PBMCs, or as DNA extracted from either sample type. What the research found in general, with its limitations: How much clinical and demographic metadata was included differed by source and by participant, and the metadata was provided uncurated.

Relative to germline, V is missing 4 bases and J is missing 0 bases, with 4 bases of the junction outside any gene match. The CDR3 runs 14 residues from the cysteine to the phenylalanine. CDR3 DNA is the only sequence kept; it has 42 bases, read in frame from the first base. CDR1 and CDR2 are drawn from the germline V gene: SGHRS, YFSETQ. The sequence came from a man aged 35 to 55 with acute or convalescent COVID-19. The rearrangement combines TRBV5-1 with TRBJ2-7; the junction holds 7 bases that match TRBD2. Sequenced material: peripheral blood. The bases read TGCGCCAGCAGCCCCGGGAGGACCTCCTACGAGCAGTACTTC. This codes for CASSPGRTSYEQYF.